This is a list of T cell receptor beta chains from one sample in a study of T-cell reconstitution after alpha-beta-depleted transplantation in children. Each CDR3 protein is one row after TCRdb ran MiXCR on the PCR reads. The table lists 490,000 or so distinct CDR3 sequences, under 15% of them singletons. This material consisted of PBMCs from the stem cell graft donor, taken from the stem cell graft. The receptors stem from a human donor who donated a stem cell graft to a child with combined immunodeficiency. CDR3s include the opening cysteine and the closing phenylalanine or tryptophan. Each record gives: J gene, clone size, V gene, D gene, CDR3 DNA, CDR3 protein. The D gene is left open where the match is weak. Expanded clones are given a class, and other clones once, few, many or no size at all.

TRBJ1-5	few	TRBV12-3/TRBV12-4	NA	TGTGCCAGCACCCCACAAGGGGGAGGGCAGCCCCAGCATTTT	CASTPQGGGQPQHF
TRBJ2-7	many	TRBV10-3	NA	TGTGCCATCAGTGGGGACGGGAACTACGAGCAGTACTTC	CAISGDGNYEQYF
TRBJ2-2	few	TRBV6-1	NA	TGTGCCAGCAGCAGACGAGGCAGCCCCACCGGGGAGCTGTTTTTT	CASSRRGSPTGELFF
TRBJ1-2	NA	TRBV5-1	TRBD1	TGCGCCAGCAGCGCGAATTCCGGGACAGGGGACGGTGGCTACACCTTC	CASSANSGTGDGGYTF
TRBJ2-5	few	TRBV3-1	NA	TGTGCCAGCAGCCTACTGTCTCTTACCGTCAGGACTTCCCTAGAGACCCAGTACTTC	CASSLLSLTVRTSLETQYF
TRBJ2-5	many	TRBV20-1	TRBD2	TGCAGTGCCTGGGAGGGAGAGACCCAGTACTTC	CSAWEGETQYF
TRBJ2-2	few	TRBV9	TRBD2	TGTGCCAGCAGCGTCGGACTAGCGGGAGTGTCCGGGGAGCTGTTTTTT	CASSVGLAGVSGELFF
TRBJ1-4	few	TRBV12-3/TRBV12-4	NA	TGTGCCAGCAGGCGAACAGGCACCCTTGAAAAACTGTTTTTT	CASRRTGTLEKLFF
TRBJ2-1	many	TRBV18	NA	TGTGCCAGCTCACCCACACAGGGATACAATGAGCAGTTCTTC	CASSPTQGYNEQFF
TRBJ2-7	NA	TRBV3-1	NA	TGTGCCAGCAGCCCAGGGGGGGGACAAAGATACTACGAGCAGTACTTC	CASSPGGGQRYYEQYF
TRBJ2-5	NA	TRBV3-1	NA	TGTGCCAGCAGCAGGGGGTTTCCGGGGACCCAGTACTTC	CASSRGFPGTQYF
TRBJ2-1	NA	TRBV13	NA	TGTGCCAGCAGCCCCAGAGGTGGGACCTACAATGAGCAGTTCTTC	CASSPRGGTYNEQFF
TRBJ2-7	many	TRBV7-9	NA	TGTGCCAGCAGCTTTCTAGGACCCTACGAGCAGTACTTC	CASSFLGPYEQYF
TRBJ2-7	many	TRBV12-3/TRBV12-4	NA	TGTGCCAGCAGTCCTAGGAACTCCTACGAGCAGTACTTC	CASSPRNSYEQYF
TRBJ2-1	many	TRBV12-3/TRBV12-4	NA	TGTGCCAGCAGTTTAGTGGACTATTTATACAATGAGCAGTTCTTC	CASSLVDYLYNEQFF
TRBJ2-7	few	TRBV4-3	NA	TGCGCCAGCAGCCCAGGACTGGGCGCCTCCTACGAGCAGTACTTC	CASSPGLGASYEQYF
TRBJ1-2	few	TRBV10-3	NA	TGTGCCATCAGTCCCGGGACCGGACTGGCCTATGGCTACACCTTC	CAISPGTGLAYGYTF
TRBJ2-7	many	TRBV12-3/TRBV12-4	TRBD2	TGTGCCAGCTCCGACCAAGCGGGGGGTTACGAGCAGTACTTC	CASSDQAGGYEQYF
TRBJ1-5	few	TRBV27	NA	TGTGCCAGCAGCCGGACGACGGATAGCAATCAGCCCCAGCATTTT	CASSRTTDSNQPQHF
TRBJ2-5	few	TRBV28	NA	TGTGCCAGCAGTTTTGGTACAATTATTCAAGAGACCCAGTACTTC	CASSFGTIIQETQYF